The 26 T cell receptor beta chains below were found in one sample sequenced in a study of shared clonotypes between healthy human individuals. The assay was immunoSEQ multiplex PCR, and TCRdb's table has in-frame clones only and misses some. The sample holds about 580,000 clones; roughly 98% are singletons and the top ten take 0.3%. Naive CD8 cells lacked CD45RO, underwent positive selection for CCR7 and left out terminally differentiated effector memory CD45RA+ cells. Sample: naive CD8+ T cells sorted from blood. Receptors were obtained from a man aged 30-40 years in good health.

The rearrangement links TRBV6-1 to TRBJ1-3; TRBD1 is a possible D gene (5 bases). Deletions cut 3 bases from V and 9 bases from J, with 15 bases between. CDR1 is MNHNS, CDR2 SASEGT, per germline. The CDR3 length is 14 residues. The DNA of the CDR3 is TGTGCCAGCAGTGACCCCAGGGTTTGGGTCACCATATATTTT. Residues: CASSDPRVWVTIYF.

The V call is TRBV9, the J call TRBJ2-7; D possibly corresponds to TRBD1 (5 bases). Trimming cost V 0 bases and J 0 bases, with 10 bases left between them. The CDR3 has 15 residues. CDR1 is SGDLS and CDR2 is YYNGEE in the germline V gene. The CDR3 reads CASSVAGASSYEQYF. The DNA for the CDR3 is TGTGCCAGCAGCGTAGCTGGGGCTAGCTCCTACGAGCAGTACTTC.

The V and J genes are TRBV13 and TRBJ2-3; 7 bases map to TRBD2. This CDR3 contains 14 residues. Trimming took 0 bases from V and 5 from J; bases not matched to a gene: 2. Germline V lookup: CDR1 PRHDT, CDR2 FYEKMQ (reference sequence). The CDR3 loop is CASSLGVAGDTQYF. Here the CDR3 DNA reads TGTGCCAGCAGCTTAGGGGTAGCGGGAGATACGCAGTATTTT.

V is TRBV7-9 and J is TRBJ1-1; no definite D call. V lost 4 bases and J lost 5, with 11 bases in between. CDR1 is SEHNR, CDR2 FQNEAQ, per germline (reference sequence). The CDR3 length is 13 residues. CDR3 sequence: CASSSEAETEAFF. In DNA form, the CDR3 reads TGTGCCAGCAGCTCAGAGGCGGAAACTGAAGCTTTCTTT.

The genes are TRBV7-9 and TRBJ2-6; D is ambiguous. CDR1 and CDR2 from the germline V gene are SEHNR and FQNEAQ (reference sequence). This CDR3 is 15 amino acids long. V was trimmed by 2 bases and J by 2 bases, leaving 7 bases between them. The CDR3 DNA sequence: TGTGCCAGCAGCTTATCGCAGGCTGGGGCCAACGTCCTGACTTTC. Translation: CASSLSQAGANVLTF.

CDR3 residues: CASSGGGFSYEQYF. As DNA, the CDR3 is TGTGCCAGCTCGGGGGGCGGGTTCTCCTACGAGCAGTACTTC. The V call is TRBV19, the J call TRBJ2-7, with D tentatively TRBD2 (7 bases). The CDR3 runs 14 residues. V dropped 9 bases and J dropped 0 bases, with 15 bases sitting between them. The germline CDR1 and CDR2 sequences are LNHDA and SQIVND (reference sequence).

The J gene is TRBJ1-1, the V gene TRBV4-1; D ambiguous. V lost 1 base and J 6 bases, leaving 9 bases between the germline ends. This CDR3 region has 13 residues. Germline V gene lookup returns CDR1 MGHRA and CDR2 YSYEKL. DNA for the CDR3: TGCGCCAGCAGCCAAGCAACCTACTCTGAAGCTTTCTTT. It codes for CASSQATYSEAFF.

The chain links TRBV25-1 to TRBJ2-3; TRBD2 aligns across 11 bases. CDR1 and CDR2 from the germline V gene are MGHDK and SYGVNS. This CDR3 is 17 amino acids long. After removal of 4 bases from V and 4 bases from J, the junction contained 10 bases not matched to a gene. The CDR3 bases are TGTGCCAGCAGTGGTCCATTAGCGGGAGGGCCCCCAGATACGCAGTATTTT. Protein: CASSGPLAGGPPDTQYF.

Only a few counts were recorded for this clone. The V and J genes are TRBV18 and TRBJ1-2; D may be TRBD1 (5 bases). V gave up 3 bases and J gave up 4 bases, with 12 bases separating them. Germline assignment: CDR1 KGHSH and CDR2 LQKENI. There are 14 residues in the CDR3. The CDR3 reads CASSPQERGYGYTF. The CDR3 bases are TGTGCCAGCTCACCTCAGGAAAGGGGCTATGGCTACACCTTC.

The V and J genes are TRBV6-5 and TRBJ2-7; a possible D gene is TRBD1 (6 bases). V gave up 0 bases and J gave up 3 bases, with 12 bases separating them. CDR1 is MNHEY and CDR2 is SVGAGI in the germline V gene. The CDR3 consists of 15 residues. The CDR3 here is CASSYSTSRGYEQYF. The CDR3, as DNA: TGTGCCAGCAGTTACTCGACTTCCAGGGGCTACGAGCAGTACTTC.

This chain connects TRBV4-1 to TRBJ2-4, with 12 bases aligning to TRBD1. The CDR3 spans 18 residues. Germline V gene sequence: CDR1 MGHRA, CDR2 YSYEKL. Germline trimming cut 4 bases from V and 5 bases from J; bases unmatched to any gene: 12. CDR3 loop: CASSRLGTGGEMENIQYF. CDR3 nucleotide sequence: TGCGCCAGCAGCCGGTTAGGGACAGGGGGCGAGATGGAAAACATTCAGTACTTC.

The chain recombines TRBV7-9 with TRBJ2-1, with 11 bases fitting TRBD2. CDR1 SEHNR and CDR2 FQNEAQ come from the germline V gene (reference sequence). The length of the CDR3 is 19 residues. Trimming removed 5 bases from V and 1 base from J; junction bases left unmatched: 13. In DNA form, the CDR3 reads TGTGCCAGCAGCCAAATAGCGGGAGGGCCGGGACTATCCTACAATGAGCAGTTCTTC. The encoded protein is CASSQIAGGPGLSYNEQFF.

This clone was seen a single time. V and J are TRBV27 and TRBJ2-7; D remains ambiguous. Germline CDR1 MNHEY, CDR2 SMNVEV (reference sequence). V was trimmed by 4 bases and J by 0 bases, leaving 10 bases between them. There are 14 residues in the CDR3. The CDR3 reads CASSYGAPSYEQYF. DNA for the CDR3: TGTGCCAGCAGTTACGGCGCCCCCTCCTACGAGCAGTACTTC.

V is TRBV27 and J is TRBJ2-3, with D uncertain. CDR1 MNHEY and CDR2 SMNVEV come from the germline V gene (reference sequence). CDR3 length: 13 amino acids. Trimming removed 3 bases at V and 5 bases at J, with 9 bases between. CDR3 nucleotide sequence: TGTGCCAGCAGTTTTGGATTGGGAGATACGCAGTATTTT. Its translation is CASSFGLGDTQYF.

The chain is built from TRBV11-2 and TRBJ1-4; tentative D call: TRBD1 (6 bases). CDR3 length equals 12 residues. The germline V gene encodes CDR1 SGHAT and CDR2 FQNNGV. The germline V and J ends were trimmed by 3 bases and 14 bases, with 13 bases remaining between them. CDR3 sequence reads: CASSLGRGALFF. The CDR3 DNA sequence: TGTGCCAGCAGCTTGGGGAGGGGGGCTCTGTTTTTT.

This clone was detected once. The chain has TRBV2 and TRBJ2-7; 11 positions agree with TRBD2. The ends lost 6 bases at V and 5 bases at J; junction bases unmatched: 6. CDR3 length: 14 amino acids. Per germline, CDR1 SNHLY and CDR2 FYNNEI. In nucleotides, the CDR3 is TGTGCCAGCAGCCGACTAGCGGGACGGAACGAGCAGTACTTC. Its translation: CASSRLAGRNEQYF.

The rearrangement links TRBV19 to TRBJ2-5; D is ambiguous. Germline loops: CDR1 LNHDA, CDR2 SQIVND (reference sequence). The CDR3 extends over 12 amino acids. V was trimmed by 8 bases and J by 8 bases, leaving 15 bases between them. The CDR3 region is CASPPRLTTQYF. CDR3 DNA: TGTGCCAGTCCCCCCCGTTTGACCACCCAGTACTTC. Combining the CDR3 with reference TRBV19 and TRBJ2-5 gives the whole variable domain DGGITQSPKYLFRKEGQNVTLSCEQNLNHDAMYWYRQDPGQGLRLIYYSQIVNDFQKGDIAEGYSVSREKKESFPLTVTSAQKNPTAFYLCASPPRLTTQYFGPGTRLLVL.

In nucleotides, the CDR3 is TGTGCCAGCAGTTCCGCAGGGTTCACCGGGGAGCTGTTTTTT. Translated: CASSSAGFTGELFF. The chain has TRBV6-5 and TRBJ2-2; possibly TRBD1 for D (5 bases). The V end was cut by 4 bases, the J end by 4 bases, with 10 bases between. Looked up from germline, CDR1 is MNHEY and CDR2 is SVGAGI. The CDR3 has 14 residues.

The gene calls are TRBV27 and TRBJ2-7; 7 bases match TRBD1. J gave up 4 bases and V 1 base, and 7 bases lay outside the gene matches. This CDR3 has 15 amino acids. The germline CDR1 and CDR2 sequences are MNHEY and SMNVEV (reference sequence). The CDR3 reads CASSLFRDRKYEQYF. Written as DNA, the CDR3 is TGTGCCAGCAGTTTATTCCGGGACAGAAAGTACGAGCAGTACTTC.

The CDR3 DNA reads as TGCGCCAGCAGCTTGGAAGGGTGGGGGTTTGAAGCTTTCTTT. Its translation is CASSLEGWGFEAFF. This sequence joins TRBV5-1 and TRBJ1-1, with D perhaps matching TRBD1 (5 bases). V shed 0 bases and J shed 7 bases, with 13 bases lying between them. Germline V gene data show CDR1 as SGHRS and CDR2 as YFSETQ. There are 14 residues in the CDR3.

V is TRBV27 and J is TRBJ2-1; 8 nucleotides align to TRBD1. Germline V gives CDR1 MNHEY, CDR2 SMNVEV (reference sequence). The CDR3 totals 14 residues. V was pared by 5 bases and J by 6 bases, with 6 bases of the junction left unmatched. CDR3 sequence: CASSRTTGANEQFF. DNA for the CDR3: TGTGCCAGCAGTCGTACGACAGGGGCCAATGAGCAGTTCTTC.

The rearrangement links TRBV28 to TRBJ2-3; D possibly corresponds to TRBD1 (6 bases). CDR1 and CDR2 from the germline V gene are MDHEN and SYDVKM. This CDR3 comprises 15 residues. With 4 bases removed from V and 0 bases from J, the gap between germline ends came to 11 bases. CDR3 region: CASSSYRASTDTQYF. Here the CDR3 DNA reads TGTGCCAGCAGTTCCTACAGGGCTAGCACAGATACGCAGTATTTT.

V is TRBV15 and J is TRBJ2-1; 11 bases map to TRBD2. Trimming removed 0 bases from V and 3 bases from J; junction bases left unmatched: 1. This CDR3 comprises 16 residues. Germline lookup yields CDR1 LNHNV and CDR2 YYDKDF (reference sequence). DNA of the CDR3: TGTGCCACCAGCAGAGAACTAGCGGGGGTCTACAATGAGCAGTTCTTC. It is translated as CATSRELAGVYNEQFF. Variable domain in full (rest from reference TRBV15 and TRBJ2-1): DAMVIQNPRYQVTQFGKPVTLSCSQTLNHNVMYWYQQKSSQAPKLLFHYYDKDFNNEADTPDNFQSRRPNTSFCFLDIRSPGLGDTAMYLCATSRELAGVYNEQFFGPGTRLTVL.

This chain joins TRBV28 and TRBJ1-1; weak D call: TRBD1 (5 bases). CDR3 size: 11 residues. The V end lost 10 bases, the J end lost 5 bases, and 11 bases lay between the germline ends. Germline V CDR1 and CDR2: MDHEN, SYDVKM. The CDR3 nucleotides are TGTGCCACCATCGGGGGGACTGAAGCTTTCTTT. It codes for CATIGGTEAFF.

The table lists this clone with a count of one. The CDR3 is CASGLPGQGRGQPQHF. The DNA for the CDR3 is TGTGCCAGCGGACTCCCGGGACAGGGACGAGGTCAGCCCCAGCATTTT. The gene calls are TRBV2 and TRBJ1-5; 9 positions agree with TRBD1. The germline gives CDR1 SNHLY, CDR2 FYNNEI. The CDR3 is made up of 16 amino acids. J gave up 6 bases and V 8 bases, and 14 bases lay outside the gene matches. Together with reference TRBV2 and TRBJ1-5, the CDR3 gives the full variable domain: EPEVTQTPSHQVTQMGQEVILRCVPISNHLYFYWYRQILGQKVEFLVSFYNNEISEKSEIFDDQFSVERPDGSNFTLKIRSTKLEDSAMYFCASGLPGQGRGQPQHFGDGTRLSIL.

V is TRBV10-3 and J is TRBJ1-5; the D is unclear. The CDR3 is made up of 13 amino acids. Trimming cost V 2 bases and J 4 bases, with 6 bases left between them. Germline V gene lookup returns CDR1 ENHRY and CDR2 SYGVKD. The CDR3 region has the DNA TGTGCCATCAGTGAGGACACTAATCAGCCCCAGCATTTT. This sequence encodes CAISEDTNQPQHF.